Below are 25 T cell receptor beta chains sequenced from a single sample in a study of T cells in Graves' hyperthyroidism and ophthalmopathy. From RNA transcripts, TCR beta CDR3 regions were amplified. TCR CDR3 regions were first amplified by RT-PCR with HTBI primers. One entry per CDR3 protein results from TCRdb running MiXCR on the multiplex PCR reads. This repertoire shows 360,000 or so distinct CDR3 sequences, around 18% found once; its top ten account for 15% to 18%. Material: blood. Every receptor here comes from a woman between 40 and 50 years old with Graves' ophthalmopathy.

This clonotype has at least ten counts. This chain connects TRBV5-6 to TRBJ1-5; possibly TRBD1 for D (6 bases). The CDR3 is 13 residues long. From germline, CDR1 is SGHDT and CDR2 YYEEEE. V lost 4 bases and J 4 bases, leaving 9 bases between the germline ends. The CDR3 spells CASSHRANQPQHF. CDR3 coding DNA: TGTGCCAGCAGCCACAGGGCTAATCAGCCCCAGCATTTT.

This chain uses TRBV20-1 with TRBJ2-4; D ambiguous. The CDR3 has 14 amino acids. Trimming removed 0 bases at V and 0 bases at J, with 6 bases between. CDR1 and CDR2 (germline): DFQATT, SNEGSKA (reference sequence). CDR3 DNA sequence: TGCAGTGCTAGAGATTGGAGAGCCAAAAACATTCAGTACTTC. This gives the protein CSARDWRAKNIQYF.

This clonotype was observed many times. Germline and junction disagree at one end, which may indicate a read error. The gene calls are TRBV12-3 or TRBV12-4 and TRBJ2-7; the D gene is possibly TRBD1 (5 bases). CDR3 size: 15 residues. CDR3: CASGLALQGTYEQYF. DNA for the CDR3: TGTGCCAGCGGTTTAGCTCTTCAGGGTACCTACGAGCAGTACTTC.

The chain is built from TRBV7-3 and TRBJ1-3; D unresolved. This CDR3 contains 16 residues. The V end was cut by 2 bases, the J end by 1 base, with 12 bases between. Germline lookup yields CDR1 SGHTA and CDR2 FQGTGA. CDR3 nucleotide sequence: TGTGCCAGCAGCTTATACGTTAAATTTTCTGGAAACACCATATATTTT. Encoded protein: CASSLYVKFSGNTIYF.

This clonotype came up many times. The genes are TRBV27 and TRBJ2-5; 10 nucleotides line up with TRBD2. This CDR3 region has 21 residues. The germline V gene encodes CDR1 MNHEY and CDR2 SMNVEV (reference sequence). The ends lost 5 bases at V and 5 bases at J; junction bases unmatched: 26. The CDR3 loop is CASSAGTASGSGGVREETQYF. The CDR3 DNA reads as TGTGCCAGCAGTGCCGGGACAGCTAGCGGGAGCGGGGGGGTCAGGGAGGAGACCCAGTACTTC.

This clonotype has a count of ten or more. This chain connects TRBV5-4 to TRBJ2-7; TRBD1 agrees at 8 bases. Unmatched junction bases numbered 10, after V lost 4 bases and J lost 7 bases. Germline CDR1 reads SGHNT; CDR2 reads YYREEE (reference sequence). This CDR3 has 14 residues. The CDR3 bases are TGTGCCAGCAGCCTCTCCAGGGGGCTGAGTGAGCAGTACTTC. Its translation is CASSLSRGLSEQYF.

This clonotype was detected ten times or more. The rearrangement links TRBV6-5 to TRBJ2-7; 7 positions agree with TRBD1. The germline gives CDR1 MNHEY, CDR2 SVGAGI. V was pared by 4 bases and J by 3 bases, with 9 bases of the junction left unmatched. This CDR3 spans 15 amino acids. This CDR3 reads CASSSEDRSVYEQYF. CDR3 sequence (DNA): TGTGCCAGCAGTTCCGAGGACAGGTCGGTCTACGAGCAGTACTTC.

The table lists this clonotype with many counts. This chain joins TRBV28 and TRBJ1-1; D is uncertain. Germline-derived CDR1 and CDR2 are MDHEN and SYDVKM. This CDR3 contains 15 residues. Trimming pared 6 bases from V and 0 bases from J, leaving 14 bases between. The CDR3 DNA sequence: TGTGCCAGCAGCCTATTTGGAGAGATGAACACTGAAGCTTTCTTT. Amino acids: CASSLFGEMNTEAFF. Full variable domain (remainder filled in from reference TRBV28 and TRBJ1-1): DVKVTQSSRYLVKRTGEKVFLECVQDMDHENMFWYRQDPGLGLRLIYFSYDVKMKEKGDIPEGYSVSREKKERFSLILESASTNQTSMYLCASSLFGEMNTEAFFGQGTRLTVV.

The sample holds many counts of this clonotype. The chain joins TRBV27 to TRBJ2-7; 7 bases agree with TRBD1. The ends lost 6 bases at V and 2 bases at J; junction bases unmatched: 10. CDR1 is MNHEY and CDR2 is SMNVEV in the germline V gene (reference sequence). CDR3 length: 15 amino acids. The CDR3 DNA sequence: TGTGCCAGCAGCCCCCACGGGACAGACACCTACGAGCAGTACTTC. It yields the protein CASSPHGTDTYEQYF.

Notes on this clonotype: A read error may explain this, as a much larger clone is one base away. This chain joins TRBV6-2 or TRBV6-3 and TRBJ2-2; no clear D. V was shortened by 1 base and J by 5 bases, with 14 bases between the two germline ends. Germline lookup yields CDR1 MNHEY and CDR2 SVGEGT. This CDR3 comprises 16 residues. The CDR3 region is CASSYWAGSVTGELFF. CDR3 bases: TGTGCCAGCAGTTACTGGGCCGGGTCCGTAACCGGGGAGCTGTTTTTT.

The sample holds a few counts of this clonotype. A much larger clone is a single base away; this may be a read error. CDR3 nucleotide sequence: TGTGTCTGGAGTGTTCCCCGGACAGGCGGCTACGAGCAGTACTTC. Its protein product is CVWSVPRTGGYEQYF. This chain joins TRBV30 and TRBJ2-7; 7 nucleotides agree with TRBD1. Germline-derived CDR1 and CDR2 are GTSNPN and SVGIG (reference sequence). The length of the CDR3 is 15 residues. Full variable domain (rest looked up from reference TRBV30 and TRBJ2-7): SQTIHQWPATLVQPVGSPLSLECTVEGTSNPNLYWYRQAAGRGLQLLFYSVGIGQISSEVPQNLSASRPQDRQFILSSKKLLLSDSGFYLCVWSVPRTGGYEQYFGPGTRLTVT.

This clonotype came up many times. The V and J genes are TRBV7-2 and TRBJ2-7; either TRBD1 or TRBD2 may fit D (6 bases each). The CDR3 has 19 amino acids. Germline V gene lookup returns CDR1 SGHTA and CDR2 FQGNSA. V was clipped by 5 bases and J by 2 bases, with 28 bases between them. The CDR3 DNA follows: TGTGCCAGCAGCGCCGTGCCCCCTTCCCGGGGGCTGGCTACCTACGAGCAGTACTTC. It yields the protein CASSAVPPSRGLATYEQYF.

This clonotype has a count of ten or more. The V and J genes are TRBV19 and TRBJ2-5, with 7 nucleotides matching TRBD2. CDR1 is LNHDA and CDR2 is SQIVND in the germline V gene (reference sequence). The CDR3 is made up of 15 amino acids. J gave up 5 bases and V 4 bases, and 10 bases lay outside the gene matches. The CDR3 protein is CASSTGGGVLETQYF. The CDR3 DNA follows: TGTGCCAGTAGTACTGGGGGGGGTGTGTTGGAGACCCAGTACTTC. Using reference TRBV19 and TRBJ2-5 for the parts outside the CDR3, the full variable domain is DGGITQSPKYLFRKEGQNVTLSCEQNLNHDAMYWYRQDPGQGLRLIYYSQIVNDFQKGDIAEGYSVSREKKESFPLTVTSAQKNPTAFYLCASSTGGGVLETQYFGPGTRLLVL.

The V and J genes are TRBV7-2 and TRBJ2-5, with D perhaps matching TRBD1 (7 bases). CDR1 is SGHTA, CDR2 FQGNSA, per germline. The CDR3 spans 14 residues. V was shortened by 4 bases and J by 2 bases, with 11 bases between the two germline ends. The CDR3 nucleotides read TGTGCCAGCAGCTCGGGGGACAGACAAGAGACCCAGTACTTC. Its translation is CASSSGDRQETQYF.

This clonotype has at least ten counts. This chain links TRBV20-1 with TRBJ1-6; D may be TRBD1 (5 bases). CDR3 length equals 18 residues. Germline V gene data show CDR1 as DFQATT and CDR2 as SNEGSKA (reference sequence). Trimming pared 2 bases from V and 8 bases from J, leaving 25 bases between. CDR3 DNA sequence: TGCAGTGCTAGAACCATTAGGGGACCCACGGGGTATGATTCACCCCTCCACTTT. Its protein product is CSARTIRGPTGYDSPLHF.

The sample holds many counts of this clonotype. The CDR3 region is CASSPQPTGRHGYTF. The CDR3 nucleotides are TGTGCCAGCAGTCCCCAGCCGACAGGGAGGCACGGCTACACCTTC. This rearrangement joins TRBV28 to TRBJ1-2, with 7 bases aligning to TRBD1. This CDR3 has 15 residues. V lost 5 bases to trimming and J lost 8 bases; unmatched junction nucleotides: 14. The germline V gene encodes CDR1 MDHEN and CDR2 SYDVKM.

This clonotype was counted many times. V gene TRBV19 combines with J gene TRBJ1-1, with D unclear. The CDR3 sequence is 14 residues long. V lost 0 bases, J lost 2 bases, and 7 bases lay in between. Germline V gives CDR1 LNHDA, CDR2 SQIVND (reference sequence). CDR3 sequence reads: CASSIDPENTEAFF. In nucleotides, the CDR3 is TGTGCCAGTAGTATAGATCCCGAAAACACTGAAGCTTTCTTT.

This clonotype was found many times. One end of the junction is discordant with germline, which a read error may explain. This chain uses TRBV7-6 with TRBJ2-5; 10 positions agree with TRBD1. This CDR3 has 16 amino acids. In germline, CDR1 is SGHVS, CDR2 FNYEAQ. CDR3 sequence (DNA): TGTGCCAGCAGCTCCAGACAGGGGGCGTACCAAGAGGCCCAGTACTTC. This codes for CASSSRQGAYQEAQYF.

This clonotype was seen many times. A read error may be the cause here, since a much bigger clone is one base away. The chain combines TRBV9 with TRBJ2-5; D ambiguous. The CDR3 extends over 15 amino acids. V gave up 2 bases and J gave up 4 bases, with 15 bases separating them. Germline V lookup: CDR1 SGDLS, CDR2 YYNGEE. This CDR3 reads CASSVSSSPRETQYF. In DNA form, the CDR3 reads TGTGCCAGCAGCGTCTCAAGTAGCCCTAGAGAGACCCAGTACTTC.

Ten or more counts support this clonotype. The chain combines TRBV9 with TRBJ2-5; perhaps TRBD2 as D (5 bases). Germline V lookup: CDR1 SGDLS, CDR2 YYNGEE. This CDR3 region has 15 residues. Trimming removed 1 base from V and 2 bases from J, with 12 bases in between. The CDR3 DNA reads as TGTGCCAGCAGCGTATATCCGGGAACTCAAGAGACCCAGTACTTC. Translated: CASSVYPGTQETQYF.

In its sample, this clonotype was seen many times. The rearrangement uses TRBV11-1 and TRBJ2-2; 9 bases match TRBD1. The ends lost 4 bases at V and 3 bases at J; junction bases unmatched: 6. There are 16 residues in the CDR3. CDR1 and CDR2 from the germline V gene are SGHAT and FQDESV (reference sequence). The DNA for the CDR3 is TGTGCCAGCAGCTCACAGGGGGCCCGGGACACCGGGGAGCTGTTTTTT. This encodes CASSSQGARDTGELFF.

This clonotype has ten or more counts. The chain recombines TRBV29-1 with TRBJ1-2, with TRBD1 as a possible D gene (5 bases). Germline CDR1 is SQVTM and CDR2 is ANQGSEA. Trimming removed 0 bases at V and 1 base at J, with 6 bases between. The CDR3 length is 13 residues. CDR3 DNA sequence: TGCAGCGTTGAAGAGGGGGATAACTATGGCTACACCTTC. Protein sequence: CSVEEGDNYGYTF.

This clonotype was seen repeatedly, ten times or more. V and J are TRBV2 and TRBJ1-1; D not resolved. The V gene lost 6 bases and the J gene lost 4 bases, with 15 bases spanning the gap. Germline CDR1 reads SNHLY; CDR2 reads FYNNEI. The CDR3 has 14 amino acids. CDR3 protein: CASSAGLPVTEAFF. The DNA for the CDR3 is TGTGCCAGCAGCGCCGGACTGCCCGTCACTGAAGCTTTCTTT.

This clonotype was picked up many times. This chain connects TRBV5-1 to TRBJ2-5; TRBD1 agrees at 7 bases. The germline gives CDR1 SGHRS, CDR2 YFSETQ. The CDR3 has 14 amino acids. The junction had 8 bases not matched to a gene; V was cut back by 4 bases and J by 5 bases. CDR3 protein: CASSTTGRKETQYF. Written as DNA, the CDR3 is TGCGCCAGCAGCACGACAGGGAGAAAGGAGACCCAGTACTTC.

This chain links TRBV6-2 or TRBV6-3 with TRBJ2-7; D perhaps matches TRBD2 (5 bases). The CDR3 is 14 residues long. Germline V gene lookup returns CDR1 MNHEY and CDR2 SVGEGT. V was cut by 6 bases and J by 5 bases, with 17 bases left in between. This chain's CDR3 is CASRAEENIHEQYF. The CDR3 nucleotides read TGTGCCAGCAGAGCGGAAGAAAACATCCACGAGCAGTACTTC.